Shown below are 21 T cell receptor beta chains from a single sample sequenced in a study of T cells in tuberculosis. After thawing and overnight rest, PBMC were stained with GMM-loaded CD1B tetramer, viability dye and anti-CD3 for sorting. The lipid loaded on the CD1B tetramers was C32 glucose monomycolate from Rhodococcus equi. The protocol was immunoSEQ multiplex PCR, while the TCRdb copy is restricted to in-frame clones and leaves out a portion. The data show about 58,000 clones, with 88% seen just once and just over 20% held by the top ten. The sequenced material came from CD1b-GMM tetramer-negative cells sorted from PBMCs. The receptors were sampled from an adult woman with latent tuberculosis.

DNA for the CDR3: TGTGCCAGCAGCTCGAAGACCGGGAAGGAGAATCAGCCCCAGCATTTT. Its translation: CASSSKTGKENQPQHF. The chain employs TRBV7-9 and TRBJ1-5; D ambiguous. The V gene lost 4 bases and the J gene lost 4 bases, with 17 bases spanning the gap. The length of the CDR3 is 16 residues. Germline V gene sequence: CDR1 SEHNR, CDR2 FQNEAQ (reference sequence).

V and J are TRBV7-2 and TRBJ2-3; the D gene is possibly TRBD2 (6 bases). Germline V gene data show CDR1 as SGHTA and CDR2 as FQGNSA. The V end lost 3 bases, the J end lost 7 bases, and 14 bases lay between the germline ends. The CDR3 is 14 residues long. CDR3 loop: CASSFSSGRHTQYF. CDR3 in DNA: TGTGCCAGCAGCTTCTCCTCCGGGAGACATACGCAGTATTTT.

The rearrangement joins TRBV2 to TRBJ2-1, with TRBD2 matching over 10 bases. Trimming took 0 bases from V and 6 from J; bases not matched to a gene: 8. CDR3 size: 17 residues. Per germline, CDR1 SNHLY and CDR2 FYNNEI. The CDR3 bases are TGTGCCAGCAGTGAAGCTCGGGGGCTAGCGGGAGCCAATGAGCAGTTCTTC. Translated, it gives CASSEARGLAGANEQFF.

The chain is built from TRBV30 and TRBJ1-2; the D is unclear. The germline CDR1 and CDR2 sequences are GTSNPN and SVGIG (reference sequence). This CDR3 comprises 14 residues. Trimming removed 0 bases at V and 2 bases at J, with 10 bases between. The CDR3 nucleotides read TGTGCCTGGAGTGTGAGAGGGATAAACTATGGCTACACCTTC. Translated: CAWSVRGINYGYTF.

The chain uses TRBV7-6 and TRBJ2-2, with 7 bases aligning to TRBD2. CDR3 size: 16 residues. The J segment lost 4 bases and the V segment lost 0 bases, leaving 5 bases of the junction unmatched. Germline V lookup: CDR1 SGHVS, CDR2 FNYEAQ. The CDR3 sequence: CASSLAQGGSTGELFF. CDR3 coding DNA: TGTGCCAGCAGCTTAGCGCAAGGCGGGAGCACCGGGGAGCTGTTTTTT.

The chain couples TRBV28 to TRBJ1-1; 8 bases are a match to TRBD1. Per the germline V gene, CDR1 is MDHEN and CDR2 is SYDVKM. V was pared by 1 base and J by 3 bases, with 16 bases of the junction left unmatched. The CDR3 has 19 residues. DNA of the CDR3: TGTGCCAGCAGTTTATCCCTCGTAGGACAGGGAAAAAGGGACACTGAAGCTTTCTTT. It translates to CASSLSLVGQGKRDTEAFF.

This chain uses TRBV30 with TRBJ2-7; 9 bases align to TRBD1. This CDR3 is built from 14 residues. V dropped 5 bases and J dropped 4; count of bases not matched to a gene: 9. The germline V gene encodes CDR1 GTSNPN and CDR2 SVGIG (reference sequence). The CDR3 reads CAWRQDRGSYEQYF. Written as DNA, the CDR3 is TGTGCCTGGCGCCAGGACAGGGGAAGTTACGAGCAGTACTTC.

J is TRBJ2-7 and V is TRBV5-6; TRBD2 agrees at 7 bases. Germline CDR1 is SGHDT and CDR2 is YYEEEE. V lost 2 bases to trimming and J lost 3 bases; unmatched junction nucleotides: 2. The CDR3 has 13 residues. CDR3 coding DNA: TGTGCCAGCAGCTTTGGGGGGGTCTACGAGCAGTACTTC. This translates into CASSFGGVYEQYF. Filled out from reference TRBV5-6 and TRBJ2-7, the complete variable domain reads DAGVTQSPTHLIKTRGQQVTLRCSPKSGHDTVSWYQQALGQGPQFIFQYYEEEERQRGNFPDRFSGHQFPNYSSELNVNALLLGDSALYLCASSFGGVYEQYFGPGTRLTVT.

V usage is TRBV7-9 and J usage is TRBJ2-5, with 8 bases identical to TRBD1. The CDR3 covers 15 residues. The V segment lost 3 bases and the J segment 1 base; nucleotides outside the gene matches: 4. Germline V gives CDR1 SEHNR, CDR2 FQNEAQ (reference sequence). The CDR3 loop reads CASSFGRGPQETQYF. CDR3 coding DNA: TGTGCCAGCAGCTTTGGCAGGGGGCCCCAAGAGACCCAGTACTTC.

This chain joins TRBV27 and TRBJ2-1, with D possibly TRBD1 on 5 matching bases. The CDR3 spans 14 residues. Germline CDR1 MNHEY, CDR2 SMNVEV (reference sequence). V was trimmed by 5 bases and J by 5 bases, leaving 13 bases between them. The CDR3 nucleotides are TGTGCCAGCAGTCATCGGACACTCAACAATGAGCAGTTCTTC. Translated: CASSHRTLNNEQFF.

J is TRBJ2-7 and V is TRBV7-6; no clear D gene. The germline V gene has CDR1 SGHVS and CDR2 FNYEAQ. Trimming left V 3 bases short and J 9 bases short, with 18 bases between. CDR3 size: 14 residues. CDR3 DNA: TGTGCCAGCAGCTTCCCACCACTTTCACCCGGGCAGTACTTC. Protein: CASSFPPLSPGQYF.

This clone was picked up a small number of times. This chain links TRBV28 with TRBJ2-3; unclear D gene. The V end was cut by 4 bases, the J end by 2 bases, with 13 bases between. This CDR3 comprises 15 residues. Germline CDR1 reads MDHEN; CDR2 reads SYDVKM. CDR3 bases: TGTGCCAGCAGTTCGTTGTCTAGATTCACAGATACGCAGTATTTT. Amino acids: CASSSLSRFTDTQYF. The variable domain in full, completed from reference TRBV28 and TRBJ2-3, reads DVKVTQSSRYLVKRTGEKVFLECVQDMDHENMFWYRQDPGLGLRLIYFSYDVKMKEKGDIPEGYSVSREKKERFSLILESASTNQTSMYLCASSSLSRFTDTQYFGPGTRLTVL.

The rearrangement uses TRBV6-6 and TRBJ2-7; D is ambiguous. From germline, CDR1 is MNHNY and CDR2 SVGAGI (reference sequence). The CDR3 covers 13 residues. The V gene lost 3 bases and the J gene lost 6 bases, with 12 bases spanning the gap. CDR3 DNA sequence: TGTGCCAGCAGTTATTACCTAATGAGCGAGCAGTACTTC. Its translation: CASSYYLMSEQYF.

In this sample, this clone turned up once. The CDR3 region is CASGLGAGRTDTQYF. CDR3 nucleotides: TGTGCTAGTGGTTTGGGGGCAGGGCGGACAGATACGCAGTATTTT. This chain connects TRBV12-5 to TRBJ2-3, with D perhaps TRBD1 (5 bases). V was shortened by 1 base and J by 3 bases, with 11 bases between the two germline ends. The CDR3 length is 15 residues. Germline-derived CDR1 and CDR2 are LGHNT and FRNRAP.

This clone came up once. This rearrangement joins TRBV10-3 to TRBJ2-2, with a tentative D call TRBD1 (7 bases). Germline V gives CDR1 ENHRY, CDR2 SYGVKD. The germline V and J ends were trimmed by 3 bases and 2 bases, with 13 bases remaining between them. This CDR3 has 16 amino acids. The CDR3 sequence: CAISDGQGGNTGELFF. Written as DNA, the CDR3 is TGTGCCATCAGTGACGGGCAGGGGGGCAACACCGGGGAGCTGTTTTTT.

The chain uses TRBV18 and TRBJ2-1, with TRBD2 matching over 8 bases. CDR1 and CDR2 (germline): KGHSH, LQKENI. The CDR3 extends over 16 amino acids. V was pared by 0 bases and J by 7 bases, with 8 bases of the junction left unmatched. The CDR3 region has the DNA TGTGCCAGCTCACCACCCGGGACTAGGCTTGGGAATGAGCAGTTCTTC. The encoded protein is CASSPPGTRLGNEQFF.

V is TRBV6-5 and J is TRBJ1-1; unclear D gene. Germline values: CDR1 MNHEY, CDR2 SVGAGI. Trimming took off 0 bases at V and 1 base at J, with 3 bases between the two ends. The CDR3 is made up of 13 amino acids. In DNA, the CDR3 is TGTGCCAGCAGTTACTCGAGGAACACTGAAGCTTTCTTT. This sequence encodes CASSYSRNTEAFF.

V is TRBV4-3 and J is TRBJ1-2; 10 nucleotides align to TRBD1. The CDR3 totals 17 residues. Looked up from germline, CDR1 is LGHNA and CDR2 is YSLEER. Trimming took 0 bases from V and 2 from J; bases not matched to a gene: 6. CDR3 amino acids: CASSQDLGTGVNYGYTF. The CDR3, as DNA: TGCGCCAGCAGCCAAGATTTGGGGACAGGGGTGAACTATGGCTACACCTTC.

The table lists this clone with a few counts. The rearrangement links TRBV21-1 to TRBJ2-7; the table gives TRBD2 as D, unverified against the DNA. TRBV21-1 is a pseudogene. The CDR3 has 18 amino acids. CDR3 sequence reads: CASSKEYAGLAGEDEQYF. In DNA form, the CDR3 reads TGTGCCAGCAGCAAAGAGTATGCTGGACTAGCGGGAGAGGACGAGCAGTACTTC.

V and J are TRBV4-1 and TRBJ1-2; tentatively, D is TRBD1 (5 bases). With 0 bases removed from V and 7 bases from J, the gap between germline ends came to 12 bases. The germline V gene has CDR1 MGHRA and CDR2 YSYEKL. The CDR3 contains 14 residues. Written as DNA, the CDR3 is TGCGCCAGCAGCCAAGATAGCTGGGGCCTTGGCTACACCTTC. It translates to CASSQDSWGLGYTF.

This rearrangement joins TRBV9 to TRBJ1-5; D unresolved. V was pared by 0 bases and J by 0 bases, with 4 bases between. There are 14 residues in the CDR3. Germline assignment: CDR1 SGDLS and CDR2 YYNGEE. CDR3 in amino acids: CASSVDGSNQPQHF. The CDR3 DNA is TGTGCCAGCAGCGTAGACGGTAGCAATCAGCCCCAGCATTTT.